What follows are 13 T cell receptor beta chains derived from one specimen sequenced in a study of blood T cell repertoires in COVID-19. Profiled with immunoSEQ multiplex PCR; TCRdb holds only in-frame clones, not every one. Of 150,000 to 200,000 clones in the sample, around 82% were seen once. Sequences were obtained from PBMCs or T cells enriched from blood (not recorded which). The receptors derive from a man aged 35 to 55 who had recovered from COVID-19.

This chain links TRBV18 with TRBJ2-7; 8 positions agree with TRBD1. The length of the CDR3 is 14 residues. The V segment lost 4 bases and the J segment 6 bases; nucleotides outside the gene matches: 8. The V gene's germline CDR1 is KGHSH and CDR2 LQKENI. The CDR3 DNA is TGTGCCAGCTCACGAAACAGGGGGAGTGGCGAGCAGTACGTC. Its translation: CASSRNRGSGEQYV.

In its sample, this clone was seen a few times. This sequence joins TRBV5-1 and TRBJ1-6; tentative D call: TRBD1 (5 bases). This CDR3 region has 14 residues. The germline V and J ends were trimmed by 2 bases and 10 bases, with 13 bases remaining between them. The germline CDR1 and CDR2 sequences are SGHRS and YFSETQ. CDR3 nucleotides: TGCGCCAGCAGCTTACAGGTTTTTGGGTCACCCCTCCACTTT. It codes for CASSLQVFGSPLHF. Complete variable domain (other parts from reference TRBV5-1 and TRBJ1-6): KAGVTQTPRYLIKTRGQQVTLSCSPISGHRSVSWYQQTPGQGLQFLFEYFSETQRNKGNFPGRFSGRQFSNSRSEMNVSTLELGDSALYLCASSLQVFGSPLHFGNGTRLTVT.

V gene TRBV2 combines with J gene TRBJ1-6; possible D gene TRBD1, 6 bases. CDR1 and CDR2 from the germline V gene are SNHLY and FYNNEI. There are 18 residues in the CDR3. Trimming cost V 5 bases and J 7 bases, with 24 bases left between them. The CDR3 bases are TGTGCCAGCAGTCCCAGGGTTGGGGGCACAGGGTGGAATTCACCCCTCCACTTT. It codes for CASSPRVGGTGWNSPLHF.

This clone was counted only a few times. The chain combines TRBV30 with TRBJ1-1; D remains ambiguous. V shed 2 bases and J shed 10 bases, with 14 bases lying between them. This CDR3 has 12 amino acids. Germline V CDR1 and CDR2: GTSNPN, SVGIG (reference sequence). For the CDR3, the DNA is TGTGCCTGGAGTACCGGTGCTCCTGGAGCTTTCTTT. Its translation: CAWSTGAPGAFF.

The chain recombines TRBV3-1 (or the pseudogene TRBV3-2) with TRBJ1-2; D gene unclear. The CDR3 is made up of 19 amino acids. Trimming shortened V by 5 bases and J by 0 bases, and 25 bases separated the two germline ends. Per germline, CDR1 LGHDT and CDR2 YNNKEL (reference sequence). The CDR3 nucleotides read TGTGCCAGCAGCTTCCTCTTAGTCCGTGGAAGGAGAACTAACTATGGCTACACCTTC. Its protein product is CASSFLLVRGRRTNYGYTF.

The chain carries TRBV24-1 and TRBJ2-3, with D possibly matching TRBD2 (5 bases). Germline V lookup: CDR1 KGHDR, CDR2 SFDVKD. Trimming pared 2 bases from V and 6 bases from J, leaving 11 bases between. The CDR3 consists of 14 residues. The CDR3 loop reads CATSDYEEEDTQYF. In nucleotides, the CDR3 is TGTGCCACCAGTGATTACGAGGAGGAGGATACGCAGTATTTT.

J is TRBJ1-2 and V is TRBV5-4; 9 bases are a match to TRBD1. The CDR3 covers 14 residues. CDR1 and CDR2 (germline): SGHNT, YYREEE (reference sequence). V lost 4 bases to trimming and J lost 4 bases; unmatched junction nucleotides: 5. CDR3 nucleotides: TGTGCCAGCAGCCTACAGGGGGCGAGCTATGGCTACACCTTC. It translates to CASSLQGASYGYTF.

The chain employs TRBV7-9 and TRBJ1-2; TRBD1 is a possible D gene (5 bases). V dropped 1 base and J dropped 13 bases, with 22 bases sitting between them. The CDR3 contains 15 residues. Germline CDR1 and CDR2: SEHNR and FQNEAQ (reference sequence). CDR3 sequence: CASSLDRRGGGASTF. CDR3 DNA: TGTGCCAGCAGCTTAGATCGGAGGGGCGGAGGAGCTAGCACCTTC. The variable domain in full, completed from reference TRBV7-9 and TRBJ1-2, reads DTGVSQNPRHKITKRGQNVTFRCDPISEHNRLYWYRQTLGQGPEFLTYFQNEAQLEKSRLLSDRFSAERPKGSFSTLEIQRTEQGDSAMYLCASSLDRRGGGASTFGSGTRLTVV.

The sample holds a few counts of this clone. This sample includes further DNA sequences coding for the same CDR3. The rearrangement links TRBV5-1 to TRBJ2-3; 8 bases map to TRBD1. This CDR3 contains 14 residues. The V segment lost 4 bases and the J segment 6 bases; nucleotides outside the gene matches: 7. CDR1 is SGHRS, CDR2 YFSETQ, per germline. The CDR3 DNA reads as TGCGCCAGCAGCATAGGGACAGGAGGGGATACGCAGTATTTT. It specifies CASSIGTGGDTQYF. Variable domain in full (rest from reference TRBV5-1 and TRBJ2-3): KAGVTQTPRYLIKTRGQQVTLSCSPISGHRSVSWYQQTPGQGLQFLFEYFSETQRNKGNFPGRFSGRQFSNSRSEMNVSTLELGDSALYLCASSIGTGGDTQYFGPGTRLTVL.

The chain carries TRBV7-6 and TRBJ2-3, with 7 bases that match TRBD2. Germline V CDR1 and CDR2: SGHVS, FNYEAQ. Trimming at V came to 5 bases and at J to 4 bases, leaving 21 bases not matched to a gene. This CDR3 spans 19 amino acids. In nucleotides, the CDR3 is TGTGCCAGCAGCGGACTTCCCATACCGTTAAGCGGGGTGGCAGATACGCAGTATTTT. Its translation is CASSGLPIPLSGVADTQYF.

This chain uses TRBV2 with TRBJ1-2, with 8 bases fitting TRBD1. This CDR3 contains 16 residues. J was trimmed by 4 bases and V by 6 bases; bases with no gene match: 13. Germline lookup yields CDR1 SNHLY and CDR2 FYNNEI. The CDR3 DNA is TGTGCCAGCAGGGAAATTAACGGACAGGGACTCTATGGCTACACCTTC. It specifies CASREINGQGLYGYTF.

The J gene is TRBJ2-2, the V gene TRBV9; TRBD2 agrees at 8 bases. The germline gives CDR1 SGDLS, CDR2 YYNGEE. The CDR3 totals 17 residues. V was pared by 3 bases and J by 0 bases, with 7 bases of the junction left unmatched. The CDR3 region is CASSGRGGLANTGELFF. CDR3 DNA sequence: TGTGCCAGCAGCGGACGCGGGGGGCTCGCGAACACCGGGGAGCTGTTTTTT.

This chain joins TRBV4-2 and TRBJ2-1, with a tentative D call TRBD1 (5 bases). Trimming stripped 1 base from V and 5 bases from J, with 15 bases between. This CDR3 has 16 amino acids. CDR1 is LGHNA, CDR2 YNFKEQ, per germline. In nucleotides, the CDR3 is TGTGCCAGCAGCCAAGTAGGTCAGGGTGGTGACAATGAGCAGTTCTTC. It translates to CASSQVGQGGDNEQFF.